This T cell receptor beta chain was recovered during a study of blood T cell repertoires in COVID-19. In the study overall: Samples of COVID-19 (acute and convalescent) were obtained from the United States, Italy and Spain.

Authors' processing steps: Quantification of nucleated cells was approximated via reference gene primer amplification. Clones were read by immunoSEQ multiplex PCR, and TCRdb kept only the in-frame ones, dropping some. From that table come the V and J calls and clone size; the DNA was used to work out D and trimming. Of 250,000 or so clones listed, roughly 84% are singletons. In germline, CDR1 is LGHDT, CDR2 YNNKEL (reference sequence). The CDR3 sequence is 16 residues long. Trimming took off 4 bases at V and 0 bases at J, with 13 bases between the two ends. The receptor was isolated from a middle-aged woman who had recovered from COVID-19. The specimen sequenced was peripheral blood. The V and J genes are TRBV3-1 (or the pseudogene TRBV3-2) and TRBJ1-3; weak D call: TRBD1 (6 bases). CDR3 in DNA: TGTGCCAGCAGCCTGACGGACAGCTTCTCTGGAAACACCATATATTTT. Translation gives CASSLTDSFSGNTIYF.